This T cell receptor (beta chain) derives from a study of OX40 agonist ivuxolimab in advanced cancers. Study-level background: Ivuxolimab was a fully human IgG2 agonistic monoclonal antibody targeting the costimulatory receptor OX40 (CD134). Intravenous ivuxolimab was administered to patients every 2 weeks at six dose levels: 0.01, 0.1, 0.3, 1.5, 3 and 10 mg/kg. Of the approximately 50 patients in dose escalation, about 20 had hepatocellular carcinoma, around 15 had melanoma, 9 had renal cell carcinoma and 9 had head and neck cancer. In the dose-escalation cohort, 75% to 90% of patients were male, and the mean age was around 60 years with a range of about 20 to 80. Patients were allowed to have had prior anti-PD-1, anti-PD-L1 or anti-CTLA-4 therapy, and 30% to 40% of the dose-escalation patients had been treated with checkpoint inhibitors. Partial responses were achieved by three dose-escalation patients, of whom one had hepatocellular carcinoma and two had cutaneous melanoma. The point of sequencing TCRbeta in the periphery was to test whether ivuxolimab changed TCR sequence diversity and drove clonal T-cell expansion. The monotherapy dose-escalation portion (N ≈ 50 patients) of the phase I ivuxolimab trial is reported in the paper. What the authors observed across the whole study: In the 0.1-3.0 mg/kg groups, partial responders had among the lowest normalized peripheral clonal expansion, particularly in CD8+ T cells. After ivuxolimab, more expanded clones were found on average in CD8+ T cells than in CD4+ T cells. Low levels of normalized T-cell clonal expansion were also shown by some nonresponding patients. At doses from 0.1 to 3.0 mg/kg, clonal expansion was seen in both CD4+ and CD8+ blood T cells between baseline and week 6. Which antigens the clonally expanded peripheral T cells were specific for was not determined.

The CDR3 has 17 amino acids, counting the end cysteine and phenylalanine. Left in the record is the CDR3 DNA by itself, 51 bases read in frame from the first base. Taken from the germline V gene, the CDR1 and CDR2 loops are SGHRS and YFSETQ. The junction shows trimming of 2 bases on V and 0 bases on J, plus 16 bases between the germline ends. For sequencing of the TCRbeta CDR3 region, genomic DNA was extracted from the sorted cells. The immunoSEQ Assay was used for sequencing of TCRbeta CDR3 regions. TCRdb retrieved this table from immuneACCESS and kept in-frame rearrangements only. Not all clones are present; in checked studies, unresolved V genes account for under half, and no reason is known for the remainder. The sample table contains about 60,000 clones; only one count was recorded for roughly 86% of them. The top ten clones comprise about 1.1% of the sample. Patients with autoimmune disease history or receiving systemic immunosuppression were excluded from the trial. Peripheral blood for TCR sequencing was collected from all dose cohorts at baseline, on cycle 4 day 1, and on cycle 7 day 1. The samples were drawn from a first-in-human, open-label, multicenter phase I dose-escalation trial of ivuxolimab. Adults with locally advanced or metastatic melanoma, renal cell, hepatocellular, or head and neck squamous cell carcinoma were enrolled in the trial. Before TCR sequencing, CD4+ and CD8+ T cells were separately sorted from peripheral blood.

For this clone: The specificity of this receptor is unknown. Base-call qualities are not available, and no considerably larger clone is one nucleotide away.

The sample was CD4+ or CD8+ T cells sorted from blood, taken in a trial of the OX40 agonist ivuxolimab. This sequence was found in an adult with an advanced solid tumor such as melanoma, head and neck, liver or kidney cancer. The chain employs TRBV5-1 and TRBJ2-3; the D gene remains uncertain. CDR3 region: CASSLTWALASTDTQYF. The nucleotide sequence is TGCGCCAGCAGCTTAACCTGGGCCCTTGCTAGCACAGATACGCAGTATTTT.